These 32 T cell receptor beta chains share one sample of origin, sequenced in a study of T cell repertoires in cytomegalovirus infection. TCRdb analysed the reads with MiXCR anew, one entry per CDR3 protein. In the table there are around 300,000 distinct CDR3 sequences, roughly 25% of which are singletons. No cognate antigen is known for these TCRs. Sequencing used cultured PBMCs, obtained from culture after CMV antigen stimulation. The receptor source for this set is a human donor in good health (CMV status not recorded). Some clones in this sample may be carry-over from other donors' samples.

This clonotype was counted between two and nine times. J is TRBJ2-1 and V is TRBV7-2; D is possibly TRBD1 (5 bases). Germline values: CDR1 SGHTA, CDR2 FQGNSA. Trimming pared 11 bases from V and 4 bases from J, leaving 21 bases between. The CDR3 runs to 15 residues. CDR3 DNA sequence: TGTGCCGCAAGGGGTGGGCTAACCTTATACAATGAGCAGTTCTTC. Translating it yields CAARGGLTLYNEQFF.

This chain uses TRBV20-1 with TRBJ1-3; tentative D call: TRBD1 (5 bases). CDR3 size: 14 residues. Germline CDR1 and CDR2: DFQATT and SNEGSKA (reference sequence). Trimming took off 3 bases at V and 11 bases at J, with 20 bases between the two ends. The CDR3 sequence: CSASSGRSLGAIYF. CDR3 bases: TGCAGTGCTAGCTCAGGAAGGAGCTTAGGGGCCATATATTTT.

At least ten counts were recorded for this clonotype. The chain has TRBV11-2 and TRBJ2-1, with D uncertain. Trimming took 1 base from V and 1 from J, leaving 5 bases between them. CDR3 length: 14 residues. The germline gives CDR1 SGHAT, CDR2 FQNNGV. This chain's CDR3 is CASSLGDSYNEQFF. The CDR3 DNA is TGTGCCAGCAGCTTAGGAGATTCCTACAATGAGCAGTTCTTC.

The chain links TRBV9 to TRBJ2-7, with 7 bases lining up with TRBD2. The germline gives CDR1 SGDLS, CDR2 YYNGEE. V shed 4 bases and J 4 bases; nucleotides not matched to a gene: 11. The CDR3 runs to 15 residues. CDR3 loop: CASSPAGGSMYEQYF. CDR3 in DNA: TGTGCCAGCAGCCCCGCAGGCGGGAGTATGTACGAGCAGTACTTC.

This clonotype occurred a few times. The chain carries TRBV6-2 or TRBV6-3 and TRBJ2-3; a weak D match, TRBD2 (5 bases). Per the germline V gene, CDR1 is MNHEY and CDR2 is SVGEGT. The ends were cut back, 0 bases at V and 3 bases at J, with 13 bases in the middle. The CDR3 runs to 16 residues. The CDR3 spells CASSYSTAGKTDTQYF. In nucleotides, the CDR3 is TGTGCCAGCAGTTACTCTACGGCGGGTAAGACAGATACGCAGTATTTT.

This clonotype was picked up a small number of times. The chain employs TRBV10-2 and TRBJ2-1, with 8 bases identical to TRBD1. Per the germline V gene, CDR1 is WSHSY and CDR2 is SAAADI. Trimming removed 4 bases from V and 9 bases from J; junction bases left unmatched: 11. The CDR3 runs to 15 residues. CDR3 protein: CASSVLGQGGFEQFF. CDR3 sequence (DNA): TGCGCCAGCAGTGTTTTAGGACAGGGTGGTTTTGAGCAGTTCTTC.

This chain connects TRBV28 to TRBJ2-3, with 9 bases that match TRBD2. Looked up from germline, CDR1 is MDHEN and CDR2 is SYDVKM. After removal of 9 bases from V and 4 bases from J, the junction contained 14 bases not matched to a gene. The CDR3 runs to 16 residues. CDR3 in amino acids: CASFEGASGISDTQYF. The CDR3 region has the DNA TGTGCCAGTTTTGAGGGGGCTAGCGGGATCTCAGATACGCAGTATTTT.

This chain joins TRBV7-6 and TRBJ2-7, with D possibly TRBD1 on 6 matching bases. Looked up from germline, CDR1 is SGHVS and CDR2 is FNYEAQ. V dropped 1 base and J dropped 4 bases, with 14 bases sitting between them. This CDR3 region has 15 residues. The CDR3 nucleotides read TGTGCCAGCAGCTTAGGATCCGGCAGGGGATACGAGCAGTACGTC. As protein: CASSLGSGRGYEQYV.

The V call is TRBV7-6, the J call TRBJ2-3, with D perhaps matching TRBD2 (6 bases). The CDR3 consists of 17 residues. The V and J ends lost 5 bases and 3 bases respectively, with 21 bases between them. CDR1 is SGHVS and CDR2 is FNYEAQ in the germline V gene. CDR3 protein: CASSPGGGPRQTDTQYF. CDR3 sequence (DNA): TGTGCCAGCAGCCCCGGGGGTGGGCCAAGACAGACAGATACGCAGTATTTT. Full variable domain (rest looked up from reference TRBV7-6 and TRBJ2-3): GAGVSQSPRYKVTKRGQDVALRCDPISGHVSLYWYRQALGQGPEFLTYFNYEAQQDKSGLPNDRFSAERPEGSISTLTIQRTEQRDSAMYRCASSPGGGPRQTDTQYFGPGTRLTVL.

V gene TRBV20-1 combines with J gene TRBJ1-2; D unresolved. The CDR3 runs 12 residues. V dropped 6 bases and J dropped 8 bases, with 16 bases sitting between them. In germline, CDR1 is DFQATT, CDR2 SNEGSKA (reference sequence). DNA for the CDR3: TGCAGTGCGCTGGACCCCCCGAAGGGCTACACCTTC. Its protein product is CSALDPPKGYTF.

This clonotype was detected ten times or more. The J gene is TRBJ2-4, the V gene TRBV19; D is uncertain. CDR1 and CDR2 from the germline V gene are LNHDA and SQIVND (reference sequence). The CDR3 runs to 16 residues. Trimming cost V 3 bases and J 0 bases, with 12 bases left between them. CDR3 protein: CASSMPDQLAKNIQYF. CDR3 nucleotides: TGTGCCAGTAGTATGCCGGATCAACTAGCCAAAAACATTCAGTACTTC.

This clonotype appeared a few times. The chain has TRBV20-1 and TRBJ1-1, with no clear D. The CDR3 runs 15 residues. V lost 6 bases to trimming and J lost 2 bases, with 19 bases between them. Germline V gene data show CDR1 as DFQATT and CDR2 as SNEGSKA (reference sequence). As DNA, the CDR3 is TGCAGTGCCAAAATGCCACGGGAACCAAACACTGAAGCTTTCTTT. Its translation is CSAKMPREPNTEAFF.

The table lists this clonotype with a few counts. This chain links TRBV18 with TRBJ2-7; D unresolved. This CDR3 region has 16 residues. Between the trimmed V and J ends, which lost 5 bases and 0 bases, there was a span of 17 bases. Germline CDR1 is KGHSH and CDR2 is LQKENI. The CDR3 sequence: CASSFPGNTGSYEQYF. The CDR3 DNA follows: TGTGCCAGCTCATTCCCCGGCAACACTGGCTCCTACGAGCAGTACTTC.

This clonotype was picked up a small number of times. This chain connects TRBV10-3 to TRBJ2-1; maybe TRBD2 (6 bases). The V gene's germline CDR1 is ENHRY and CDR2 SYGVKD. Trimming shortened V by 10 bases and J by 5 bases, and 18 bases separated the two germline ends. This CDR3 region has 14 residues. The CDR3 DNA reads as TGTGCCACCGCGGACCGGGACTCAGACAATGAGCAGTTCTTC. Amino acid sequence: CATADRDSDNEQFF.

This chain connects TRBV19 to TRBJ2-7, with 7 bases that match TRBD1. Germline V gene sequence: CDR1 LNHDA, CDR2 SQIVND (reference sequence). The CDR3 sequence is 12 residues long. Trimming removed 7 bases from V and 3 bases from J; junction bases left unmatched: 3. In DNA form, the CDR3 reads TGTGCCAGTATGGGACAGTACTACGAGCAGTACTTC. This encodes CASMGQYYEQYF.

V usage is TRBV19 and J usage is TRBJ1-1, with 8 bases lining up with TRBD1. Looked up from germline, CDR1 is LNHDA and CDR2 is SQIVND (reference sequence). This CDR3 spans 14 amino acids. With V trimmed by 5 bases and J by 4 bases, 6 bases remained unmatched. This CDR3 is CASSLQGGPTEAFF. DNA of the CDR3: TGTGCCAGTAGTCTACAGGGGGGTCCCACTGAAGCTTTCTTT.

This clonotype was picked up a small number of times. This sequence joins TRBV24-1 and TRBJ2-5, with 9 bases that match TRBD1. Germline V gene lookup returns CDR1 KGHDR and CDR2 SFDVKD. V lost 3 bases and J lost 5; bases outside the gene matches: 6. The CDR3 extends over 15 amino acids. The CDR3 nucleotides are TGTGCCACCAGTGATAACAGGGGGCTGCGTGAGACCCAGTACTTC. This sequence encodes CATSDNRGLRETQYF.

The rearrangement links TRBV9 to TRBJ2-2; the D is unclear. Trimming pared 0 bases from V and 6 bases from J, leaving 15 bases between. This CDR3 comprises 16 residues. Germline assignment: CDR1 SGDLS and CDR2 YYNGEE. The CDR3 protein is CASSVEHSGFSGELFF. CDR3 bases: TGTGCCAGCAGCGTAGAGCACTCCGGGTTCTCCGGGGAGCTGTTTTTT.

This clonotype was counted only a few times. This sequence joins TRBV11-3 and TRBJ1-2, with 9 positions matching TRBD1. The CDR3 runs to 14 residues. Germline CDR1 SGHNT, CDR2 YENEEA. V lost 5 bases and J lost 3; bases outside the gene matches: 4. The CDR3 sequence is CASSPRTGDYGYTF. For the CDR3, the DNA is TGTGCCAGCAGCCCCCGGACAGGGGACTATGGCTACACCTTC.

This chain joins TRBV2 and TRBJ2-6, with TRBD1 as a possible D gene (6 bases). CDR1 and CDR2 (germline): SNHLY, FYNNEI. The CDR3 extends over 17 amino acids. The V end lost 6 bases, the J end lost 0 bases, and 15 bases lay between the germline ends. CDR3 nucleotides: TGTGCCAGCAGCGCCGGGACATTGAGCTCTGGGGCCAACGTCCTGACTTTC. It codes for CASSAGTLSSGANVLTF. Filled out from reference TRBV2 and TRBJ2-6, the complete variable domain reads EPEVTQTPSHQVTQMGQEVILRCVPISNHLYFYWYRQILGQKVEFLVSFYNNEISEKSEIFDDQFSVERPDGSNFTLKIRSTKLEDSAMYFCASSAGTLSSGANVLTFGAGSRLTVL.

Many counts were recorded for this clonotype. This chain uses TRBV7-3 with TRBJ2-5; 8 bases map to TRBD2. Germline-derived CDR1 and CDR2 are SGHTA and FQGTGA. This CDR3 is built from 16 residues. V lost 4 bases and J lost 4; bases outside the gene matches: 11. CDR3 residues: CASSSYPGLGVETQYF. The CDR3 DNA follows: TGTGCCAGCAGCTCCTATCCGGGACTAGGGGTAGAGACCCAGTACTTC. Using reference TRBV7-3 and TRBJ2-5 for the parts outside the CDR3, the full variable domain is GAGVSQTPSNKVTEKGKYVELRCDPISGHTALYWYRQSLGQGPEFLIYFQGTGAADDSGLPNDRFFAVRPEGSVSTLKIQRTERGDSAVYLCASSSYPGLGVETQYFGPGTRLLVL.

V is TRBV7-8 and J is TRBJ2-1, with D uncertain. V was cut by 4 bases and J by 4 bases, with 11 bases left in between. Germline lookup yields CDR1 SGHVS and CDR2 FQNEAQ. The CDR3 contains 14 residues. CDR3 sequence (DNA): TGTGCCAGCAGCTCCCGTAGGGTGTACAATGAGCAGTTCTTC. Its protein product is CASSSRRVYNEQFF.

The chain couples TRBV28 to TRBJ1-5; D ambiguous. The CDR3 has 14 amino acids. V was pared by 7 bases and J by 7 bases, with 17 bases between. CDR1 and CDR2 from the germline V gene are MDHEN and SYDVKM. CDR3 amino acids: CASTPWVLNQPQHF. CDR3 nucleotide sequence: TGTGCCAGCACCCCGTGGGTTTTGAACCAGCCCCAGCATTTT.

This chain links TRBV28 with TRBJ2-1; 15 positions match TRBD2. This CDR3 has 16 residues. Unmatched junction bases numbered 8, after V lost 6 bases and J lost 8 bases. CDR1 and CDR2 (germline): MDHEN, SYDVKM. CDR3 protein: CASSRGLAGGVHEQFF. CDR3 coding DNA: TGTGCCAGCAGCCGGGGACTAGCGGGAGGAGTCCATGAGCAGTTCTTC.

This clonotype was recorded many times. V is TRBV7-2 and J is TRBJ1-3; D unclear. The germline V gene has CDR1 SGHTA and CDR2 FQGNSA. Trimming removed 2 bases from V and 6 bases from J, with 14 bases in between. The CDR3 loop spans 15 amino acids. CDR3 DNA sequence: TGTGCCAGCAGCTTAAGAGGGCAAAAGGAAAACACCATATATTTT. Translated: CASSLRGQKENTIYF.

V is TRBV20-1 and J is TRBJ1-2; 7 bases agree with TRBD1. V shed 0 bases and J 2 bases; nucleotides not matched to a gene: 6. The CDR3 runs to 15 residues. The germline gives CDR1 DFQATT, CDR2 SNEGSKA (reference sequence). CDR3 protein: CSARDPRGGNYGYTF. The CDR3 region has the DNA TGCAGTGCTAGAGATCCCAGGGGGGGCAACTATGGCTACACCTTC.

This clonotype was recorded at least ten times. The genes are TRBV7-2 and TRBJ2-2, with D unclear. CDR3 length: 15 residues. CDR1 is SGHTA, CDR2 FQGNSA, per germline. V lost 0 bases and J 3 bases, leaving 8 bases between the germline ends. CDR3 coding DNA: TGTGCCAGCAGCTTAGCGCTGGCCCACACCGGGGAGCTGTTTTTT. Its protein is CASSLALAHTGELFF.

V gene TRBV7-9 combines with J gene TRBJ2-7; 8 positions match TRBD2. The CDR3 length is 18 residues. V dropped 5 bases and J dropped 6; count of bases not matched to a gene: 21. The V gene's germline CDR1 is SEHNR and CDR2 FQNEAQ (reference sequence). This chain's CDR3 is CASSPYPPAHGREGEQYV. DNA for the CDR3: TGTGCCAGCAGCCCATATCCCCCCGCGCACGGGAGGGAGGGCGAGCAGTACGTC.

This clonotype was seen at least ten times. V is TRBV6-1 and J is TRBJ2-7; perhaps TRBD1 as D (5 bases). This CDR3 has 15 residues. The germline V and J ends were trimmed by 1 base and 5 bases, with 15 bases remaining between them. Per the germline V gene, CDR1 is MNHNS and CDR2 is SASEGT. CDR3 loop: CASSEEVGVGDEQYF. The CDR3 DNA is TGTGCCAGCAGTGAAGAGGTAGGGGTGGGCGACGAGCAGTACTTC.

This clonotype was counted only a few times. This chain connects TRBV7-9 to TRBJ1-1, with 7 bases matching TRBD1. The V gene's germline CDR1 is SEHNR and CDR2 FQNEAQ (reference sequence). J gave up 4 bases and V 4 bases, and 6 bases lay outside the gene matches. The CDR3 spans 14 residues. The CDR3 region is CASSSTGQLTEAFF. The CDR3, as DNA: TGTGCCAGCAGCTCCACGGGACAGCTCACTGAAGCTTTCTTT.

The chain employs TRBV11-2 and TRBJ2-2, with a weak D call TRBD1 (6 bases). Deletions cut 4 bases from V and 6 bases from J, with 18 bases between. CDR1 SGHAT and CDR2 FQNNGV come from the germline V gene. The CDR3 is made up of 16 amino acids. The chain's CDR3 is CASSSFRGPRAGELFF. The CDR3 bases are TGTGCCAGCAGCTCCTTCAGGGGCCCCCGGGCCGGGGAGCTGTTTTTT.

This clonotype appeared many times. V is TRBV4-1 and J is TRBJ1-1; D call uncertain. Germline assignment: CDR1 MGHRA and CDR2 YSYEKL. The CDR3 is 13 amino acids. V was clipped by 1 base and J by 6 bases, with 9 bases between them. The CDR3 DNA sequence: TGCGCCAGCAGCCAAGTTAATCGGCCTGAAGCTTTCTTT. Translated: CASSQVNRPEAFF.